These 20 T cell receptor beta chains came from one sample sequenced in a study of blood T cell repertoires in COVID-19. Sequenced by immunoSEQ multiplex PCR; TCRdb stores in-frame clones only, minus some. The sample records just over 80,000 clones, over 60% being singletons. Sequencing input: peripheral blood. Receptor source: a woman older than 75 with active or convalescent COVID-19.

The J gene is TRBJ1-2, the V gene TRBV3-1 (or the pseudogene TRBV3-2); D not certain. Trimming shortened V by 4 bases and J by 5 bases, and 11 bases separated the two germline ends. This CDR3 has 13 amino acids. Germline V lookup: CDR1 LGHDT, CDR2 YNNKEL (reference sequence). The CDR3 DNA reads TGTGCCAGCAGCCGGACGGACTTTTATGGCTACACCTTC. The encoded protein is CASSRTDFYGYTF.

The rearrangement uses TRBV5-1 and TRBJ2-5; 11 bases are shared with TRBD2. The CDR3 runs to 16 residues. From germline, CDR1 is SGHRS and CDR2 YFSETQ. J was trimmed by 6 bases and V by 6 bases; bases with no gene match: 13. CDR3 protein: CASTTSGGSARQTQYF. CDR3 nucleotides: TGCGCCAGCACCACTAGCGGGGGCTCAGCACGGCAGACCCAGTACTTC.

The chain employs TRBV10-3 and TRBJ2-7; D gene uncertain. Trimming pared 10 bases from V and 3 bases from J, leaving 16 bases between. The CDR3 length is 13 residues. From germline, CDR1 is ENHRY and CDR2 SYGVKD. Written as DNA, the CDR3 is TGTGCCACCCTTTCGTCTGGCCGCTACGAGCAGTACTTC. Its translation: CATLSSGRYEQYF.

The chain joins TRBV3-1 (or the pseudogene TRBV3-2) to TRBJ2-1; 10 bases align to TRBD1. V lost 4 bases and J lost 5; bases outside the gene matches: 8. This CDR3 is 16 amino acids long. The germline gives CDR1 LGHDT, CDR2 YNNKEL (reference sequence). The CDR3, as DNA: TGTGCCAGCAGCCCCATCCGACAGGGGGCGCACAATGAGCAGTTCTTC. Amino acids: CASSPIRQGAHNEQFF.

The chain couples TRBV25-1 to TRBJ2-7; TRBD1 agrees at 11 bases. After removal of 3 bases from V and 4 bases from J, the junction contained 11 bases not matched to a gene. Germline assignment: CDR1 MGHDK and CDR2 SYGVNS. The CDR3 length is 17 residues. The CDR3 spells CASSDPRPGQGGYEQYF. Written as DNA, the CDR3 is TGTGCCAGCAGTGACCCCCGTCCGGGACAGGGGGGGTACGAGCAGTACTTC.

This chain joins TRBV6-2 or TRBV6-3 and TRBJ1-5, with TRBD1 identical over 7 bases. Germline CDR1 and CDR2: MNHEY and SVGEGT. CDR3 length equals 18 residues. Germline trimming cut 4 bases from V and 6 bases from J; bases unmatched to any gene: 18. The CDR3 region has the DNA TGTGCCAGCAGTTTTCTTTCCTCGGACAGGCAAGGTAGTCAGCCCCAGCATTTT. It yields the protein CASSFLSSDRQGSQPQHF.

This clone was counted once. The CDR3 loop reads CASSPQGKSTDTQYF. For the CDR3, the DNA is TGTGCCAGCAGCCCTCAGGGGAAAAGCACAGATACGCAGTATTTT. This chain links TRBV9 with TRBJ2-3; possible D gene TRBD1, 6 bases. Germline-derived CDR1 and CDR2 are SGDLS and YYNGEE. The CDR3 consists of 15 residues. The germline V and J ends were trimmed by 4 bases and 0 bases, with 12 bases remaining between them. Combining the CDR3 with reference TRBV9 and TRBJ2-3 gives the whole variable domain DSGVTQTPKHLITATGQRVTLRCSPRSGDLSVYWYQQSLDQGLQFLIQYYNGEERAKGNILERFSAQQFPDLHSELNLSSLELGDSALYFCASSPQGKSTDTQYFGPGTRLTVL.

V and J are TRBV30 and TRBJ2-7; no reliable D call. This CDR3 is 11 amino acids long. The ends were cut back, 5 bases at V and 0 bases at J, with 5 bases in the middle. Germline V gene lookup returns CDR1 GTSNPN and CDR2 SVGIG (reference sequence). The CDR3 region has the DNA TGTGCCTGGTCGCGCTCCTACGAGCAGTACTTC. Protein product: CAWSRSYEQYF. Full variable domain (remainder filled in from reference TRBV30 and TRBJ2-7): SQTIHQWPATLVQPVGSPLSLECTVEGTSNPNLYWYRQAAGRGLQLLFYSVGIGQISSEVPQNLSASRPQDRQFILSSKKLLLSDSGFYLCAWSRSYEQYFGPGTRLTVT.

The chain uses TRBV5-6 and TRBJ1-3, with D possibly being TRBD1 (6 bases). V was trimmed by 2 bases and J by 2 bases, leaving 8 bases between them. Germline CDR1 reads SGHDT; CDR2 reads YYEEEE. This CDR3 has 14 residues. CDR3 coding DNA: TGTGCCAGCAGCTTTCCAGGGGCTGGAAACACCATATATTTT. It codes for CASSFPGAGNTIYF.

J is TRBJ2-3 and V is TRBV4-1, with 10 bases aligning to TRBD1. This CDR3 region has 21 residues. Germline CDR1 reads MGHRA; CDR2 reads YSYEKL. V was pared by 3 bases and J by 1 base, with 19 bases of the junction left unmatched. CDR3 sequence (DNA): TGCGCCAGCAGCCAGCGCGGTCCACTTGCGACAGGGGGCAGGGGCACAGATACGCAGTATTTT. Residues: CASSQRGPLATGGRGTDTQYF.

The chain couples TRBV4-1 to TRBJ2-1, with 11 bases aligning to TRBD1. CDR1 is MGHRA and CDR2 is YSYEKL in the germline V gene. V trimming: 4 bases; J trimming: 8 bases; junction bases outside the gene matches: 10. CDR3 length equals 16 residues. CDR3 protein: CASSPSPGQGVYEQFF. DNA for the CDR3: TGCGCCAGCAGCCCGTCCCCGGGACAGGGGGTGTATGAGCAGTTCTTC.

This CDR3 reads CASSHRLAGGRDTQYF. The CDR3 DNA follows: TGTGCCAGCAGCCATCGACTAGCGGGGGGGCGGGATACGCAGTATTTT. J is TRBJ2-3 and V is TRBV3-1 (or the pseudogene TRBV3-2); the match to TRBD2 covers 14 bases. CDR1 and CDR2 from the germline V gene are LGHDT and YNNKEL (reference sequence). V gave up 3 bases and J gave up 6 bases; unmatched junction bases: 5. The CDR3 covers 16 residues.

This clone was detected a few times. J is TRBJ1-6 and V is TRBV30, with a tentative D call TRBD1 (6 bases). This CDR3 contains 13 residues. With 0 bases removed from V and 9 bases from J, the gap between germline ends came to 9 bases. The germline V gene has CDR1 GTSNPN and CDR2 SVGIG (reference sequence). The CDR3 region is CAWSVWGPSPLHF. The DNA of the CDR3 is TGTGCCTGGAGTGTTTGGGGGCCTTCACCCCTCCACTTT.

V gene TRBV5-1 combines with J gene TRBJ2-3, with D possibly matching TRBD2 (6 bases). The CDR3 has 16 residues. Germline V gene data show CDR1 as SGHRS and CDR2 as YFSETQ. Trimming stripped 6 bases from V and 1 base from J, with 18 bases between. The CDR3 nucleotides are TGCGCCAGCAACCCCCTCGGGGCTAGCGGCACAGATACGCAGTATTTT. This gives the protein CASNPLGASGTDTQYF.

The chain is built from TRBV10-3 and TRBJ1-4, with unresolved D. V was trimmed by 3 bases and J by 0 bases, leaving 5 bases between them. Germline-derived CDR1 and CDR2 are ENHRY and SYGVKD. The CDR3 extends over 14 amino acids. The CDR3 is CAISETSTNEKLFF. The CDR3 DNA reads as TGTGCCATCAGTGAAACTTCAACTAATGAAAAACTGTTTTTT.

The chain joins TRBV6-4 to TRBJ2-1, with TRBD2 matching 7 bases. The V gene's germline CDR1 is MRHNA and CDR2 SNTAGT. The J segment lost 1 base and the V segment lost 4 bases, leaving 4 bases of the junction unmatched. The CDR3 is made up of 15 amino acids. CDR3 bases: TGTGCCAGCAGTGCTTCAGCGGGGTCCTACAATGAGCAGTTCTTC. Amino acid sequence: CASSASAGSYNEQFF.

This clone was seen at least ten times. This chain connects TRBV11-1 to TRBJ2-3; TRBD1 matches 8 bases. CDR1 and CDR2 (germline): SGHAT, FQDESV (reference sequence). This CDR3 has 15 amino acids. Trimming at V came to 5 bases and at J to 2 bases, leaving 6 bases not matched to a gene. DNA of the CDR3: TGTGCCAGCAGCGCTCCGGGACAGGTCACAGATACGCAGTATTTT. Translating it yields CASSAPGQVTDTQYF.

The J gene is TRBJ1-2, the V gene TRBV7-8, with D uncertain. Trimming shortened V by 0 bases and J by 3 bases, and 11 bases separated the two germline ends. Per germline, CDR1 SGHVS and CDR2 FQNEAQ. The CDR3 is 15 amino acids. The CDR3 protein is CASSLARWADYGYTF. In DNA form, the CDR3 reads TGTGCCAGCAGCTTAGCGCGCTGGGCAGACTATGGCTACACCTTC. The full variable domain, in which reference TRBV7-8 and TRBJ1-2 provide the parts outside the CDR3, is GAGVSQSPRYKVAKRGQDVALRCDPISGHVSLFWYQQALGQGPEFLTYFQNEAQLDKSGLPSDRFFAERPEGSVSTLKIQRTQQEDSAVYLCASSLARWADYGYTFGSGTRLTVV.

J is TRBJ1-6 and V is TRBV19; TRBD1 matches 9 bases. The length of the CDR3 is 16 residues. Germline assignment: CDR1 LNHDA and CDR2 SQIVND (reference sequence). V was clipped by 4 bases and J by 5 bases; unmatched bases: 6. CDR3 amino acids: CASSTLQGANNSPLHF. CDR3 nucleotides: TGTGCCAGTAGTACCTTACAGGGGGCTAATAATTCACCCCTCCACTTT.

This chain uses TRBV7-2 with TRBJ1-5; D uncertain. V was cut by 7 bases and J by 0 bases, with 7 bases left in between. From germline, CDR1 is SGHTA and CDR2 FQGNSA. This CDR3 is 13 amino acids long. Written as DNA, the CDR3 is TGTGCCAGCAAGAGGGCTAGCAATCAGCCCCAGCATTTT. Protein sequence: CASKRASNQPQHF.